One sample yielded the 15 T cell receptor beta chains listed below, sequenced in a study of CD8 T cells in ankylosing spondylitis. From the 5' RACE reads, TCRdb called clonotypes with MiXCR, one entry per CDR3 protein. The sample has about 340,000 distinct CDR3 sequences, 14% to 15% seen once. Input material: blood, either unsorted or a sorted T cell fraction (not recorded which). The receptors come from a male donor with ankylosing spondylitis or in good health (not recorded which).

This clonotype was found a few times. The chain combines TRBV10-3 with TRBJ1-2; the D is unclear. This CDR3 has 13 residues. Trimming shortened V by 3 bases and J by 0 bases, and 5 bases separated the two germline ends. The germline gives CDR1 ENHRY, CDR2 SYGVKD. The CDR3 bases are TGTGCCATCAGTGAAGGGCCTAACTATGGCTACACCTTC. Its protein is CAISEGPNYGYTF.

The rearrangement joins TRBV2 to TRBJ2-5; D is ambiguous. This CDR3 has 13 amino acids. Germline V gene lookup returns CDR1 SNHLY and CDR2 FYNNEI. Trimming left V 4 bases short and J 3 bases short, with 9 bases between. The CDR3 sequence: CASSVYGEETQYF. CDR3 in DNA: TGTGCCAGCAGTGTGTATGGGGAAGAGACCCAGTACTTC.

The CDR3 region is CAISEGTGTYEQYF. Written as DNA, the CDR3 is TGTGCCATCAGTGAAGGGACAGGGACCTACGAGCAGTACTTC. The chain combines TRBV10-3 with TRBJ2-7; 9 nucleotides match TRBD1. The CDR3 contains 14 residues. The trim removed 3 bases at V and 2 bases at J, leaving 2 bases unmatched. CDR1 and CDR2 (germline): ENHRY, SYGVKD.

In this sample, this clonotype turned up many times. The CDR3 reads CASSRQERESNEQFF. Here the CDR3 DNA reads TGCGCCAGCAGTCGGCAGGAGCGGGAAAGCAATGAGCAGTTCTTC. V usage is TRBV5-1 and J usage is TRBJ2-1, with 7 bases that match TRBD2. V was pared by 5 bases and J by 6 bases, with 11 bases of the junction left unmatched. The germline V gene encodes CDR1 SGHRS and CDR2 YFSETQ. CDR3 length equals 15 residues.

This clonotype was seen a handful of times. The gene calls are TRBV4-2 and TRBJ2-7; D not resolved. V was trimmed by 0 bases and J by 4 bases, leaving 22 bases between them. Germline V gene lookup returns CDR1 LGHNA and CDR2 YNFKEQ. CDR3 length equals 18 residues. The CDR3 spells CASSQEAVGILFDYEQYF. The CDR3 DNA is TGTGCCAGCAGCCAAGAGGCTGTCGGAATTCTTTTTGATTACGAGCAGTACTTC.

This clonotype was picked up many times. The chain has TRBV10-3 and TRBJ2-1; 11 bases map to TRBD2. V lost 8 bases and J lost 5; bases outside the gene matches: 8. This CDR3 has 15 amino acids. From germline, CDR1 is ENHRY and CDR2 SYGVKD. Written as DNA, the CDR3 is TGTGCCATCCTGGCCGGGACTAGCGGTCACAATGAGCAGTTCTTC. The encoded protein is CAILAGTSGHNEQFF.

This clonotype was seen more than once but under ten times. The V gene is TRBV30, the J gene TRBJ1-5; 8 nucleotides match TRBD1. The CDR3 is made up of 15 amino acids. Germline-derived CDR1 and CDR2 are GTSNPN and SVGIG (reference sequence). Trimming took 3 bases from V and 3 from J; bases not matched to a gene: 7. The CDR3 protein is CAWRSTGGSNQPQHF. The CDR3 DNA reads TGTGCCTGGAGATCAACAGGGGGATCCAATCAGCCCCAGCATTTT.

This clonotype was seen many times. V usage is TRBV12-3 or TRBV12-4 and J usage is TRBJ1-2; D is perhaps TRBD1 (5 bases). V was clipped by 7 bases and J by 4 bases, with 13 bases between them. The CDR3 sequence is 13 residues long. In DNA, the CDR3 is TGTGCCAGCACTCCCGGCCAGGGCTATGGCTACACCTTC. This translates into CASTPGQGYGYTF.

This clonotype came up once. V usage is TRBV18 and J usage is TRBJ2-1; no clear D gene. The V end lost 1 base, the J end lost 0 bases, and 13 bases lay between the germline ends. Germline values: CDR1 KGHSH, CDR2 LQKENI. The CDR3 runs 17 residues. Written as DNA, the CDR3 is TGTGCCAGCTCACCACTGACAAGTTTCGGCTCCTACAATGAGCAGTTCTTC. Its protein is CASSPLTSFGSYNEQFF.

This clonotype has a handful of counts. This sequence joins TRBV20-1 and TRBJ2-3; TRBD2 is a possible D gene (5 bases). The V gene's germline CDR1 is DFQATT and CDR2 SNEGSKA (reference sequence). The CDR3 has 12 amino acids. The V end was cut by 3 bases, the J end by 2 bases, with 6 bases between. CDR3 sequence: CSASGVTDTQYF. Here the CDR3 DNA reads TGCAGTGCTAGCGGGGTCACAGATACGCAGTATTTT.

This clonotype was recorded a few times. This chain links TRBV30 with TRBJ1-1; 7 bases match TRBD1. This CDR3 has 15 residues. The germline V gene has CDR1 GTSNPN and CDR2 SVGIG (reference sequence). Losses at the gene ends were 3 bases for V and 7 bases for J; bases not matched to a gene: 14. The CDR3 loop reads CAWSTSRRGPDEAFF. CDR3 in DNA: TGTGCCTGGAGCACCTCTAGGAGGGGGCCCGATGAAGCTTTCTTT.

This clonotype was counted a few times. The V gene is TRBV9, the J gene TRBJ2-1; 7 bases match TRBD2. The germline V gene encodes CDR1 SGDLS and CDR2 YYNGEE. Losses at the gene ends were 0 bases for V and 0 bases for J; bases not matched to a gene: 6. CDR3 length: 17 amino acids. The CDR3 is CASSVGLAEASYNEQFF. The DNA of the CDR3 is TGTGCCAGCAGCGTAGGACTAGCTGAGGCCTCCTACAATGAGCAGTTCTTC.

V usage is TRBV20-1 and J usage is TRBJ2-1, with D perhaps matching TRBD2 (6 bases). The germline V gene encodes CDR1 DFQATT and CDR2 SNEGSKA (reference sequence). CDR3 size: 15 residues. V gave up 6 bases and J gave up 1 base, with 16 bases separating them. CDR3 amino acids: CSAPNNLASYNEQFF. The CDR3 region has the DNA TGCAGTGCCCCAAATAATCTAGCGTCCTACAATGAGCAGTTCTTC.

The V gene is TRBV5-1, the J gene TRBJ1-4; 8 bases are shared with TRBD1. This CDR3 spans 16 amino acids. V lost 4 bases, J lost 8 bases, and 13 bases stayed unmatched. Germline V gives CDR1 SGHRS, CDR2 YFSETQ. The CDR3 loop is CASSPDGTGGGEKLFF. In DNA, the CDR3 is TGCGCCAGCAGCCCCGACGGGACAGGAGGAGGAGAAAAACTGTTTTTT.

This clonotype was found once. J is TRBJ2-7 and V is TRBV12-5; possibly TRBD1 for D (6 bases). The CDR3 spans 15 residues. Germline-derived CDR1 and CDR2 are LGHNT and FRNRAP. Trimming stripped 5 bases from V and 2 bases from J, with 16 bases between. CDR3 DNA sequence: TGTGCTAGTGGTCCGAGGGCAGGGGCCCCCTACGAGCAGTACTTC. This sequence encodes CASGPRAGAPYEQYF.